This note documents a single TCR beta chain sequence. This entry comes from a study of cytomegalovirus exposure and HLA in healthy donors. A multiplex PCR was run with 60 Vbeta primers and 13 Jbeta primers. Assay used: immunoSEQ multiplex PCR; TCRdb lists only in-frame clones, some missing. The data show roughly 86,000 clones, around three fifths seen once. This CDR3 has 14 residues. Germline V gene lookup returns CDR1 MNHEY and CDR2 SMNVEV (reference sequence). V was cut by 5 bases and J by 1 base, with 12 bases left in between. The rearrangement uses TRBV27 and TRBJ2-7; tentatively, D is TRBD2 (6 bases). The sample taken for sequencing was PBMCs. This receptor was identified in a woman between 50 and 59 years old in good health and CMV-seropositive. This chain's CDR3 is CASSRDSLSYEQYF. The CDR3, as DNA: TGTGCCAGCAGTCGGGACTCCCTATCCTACGAGCAGTACTTC.